Within the sample, the clone carrying this T cell receptor (beta chain) is medium-sized. CDR1 is LNHNV and CDR2 is YYDKDF in the germline V gene (reference sequence). The CDR3 consists of 15 residues. Trimming shortened V by 5 bases and J by 4 bases, and 15 bases separated the two germline ends. Produced via immunoSEQ multiplex PCR; TCRdb's table is partial and in-frame only. The sample has about 8,900 clones; roughly 29% are singletons. Responders (around 200,000, CFSE-labeled) met around 200,000 stimulators that were irradiated and violet-dye-labeled. Cell sorting after the reaction yielded proliferating CFSE-low CD3+CD4+ and CD3+CD8+ responders. The sample belongs to a study of graft-versus-host responses after intestinal transplantation. About the study: Transplant types were multivisceral, liver-intestinal, or isolated intestinal. Anti-thymocyte globulin served as induction for all recipients, who then took tacrolimus and steroids for about three years.

Broader study findings: GvH clones detected in recipient marrow included some appearing first in ileum or blood.

This TCR came from a human patient who was an organ donor for intestinal transplantation. The genes are TRBV15 and TRBJ2-1; D possibly uses TRBD1 or TRBD2 (5 bases each). Sample: alloreactive CD8+ T cells from a mixed lymphocyte reaction culture, taken before transplantation. Subset denoted: CFSE-low proliferating T cells sorted from approximately six-day pre-transplant mixed lymphocyte reaction (GvH or HvG direction). CDR3 nucleotides: TGTGCCACCAGCCCCGGTGGGGGAGTATACAATGAGCAGTTCTTC. It encodes CATSPGGGVYNEQFF.